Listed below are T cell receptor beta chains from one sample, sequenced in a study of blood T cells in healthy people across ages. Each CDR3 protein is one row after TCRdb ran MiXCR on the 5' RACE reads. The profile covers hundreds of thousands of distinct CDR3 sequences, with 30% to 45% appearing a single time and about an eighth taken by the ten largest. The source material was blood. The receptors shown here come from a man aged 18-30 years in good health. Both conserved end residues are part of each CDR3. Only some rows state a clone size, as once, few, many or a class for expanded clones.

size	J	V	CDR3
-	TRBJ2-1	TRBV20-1	CSARGVGGLKRDEQFF
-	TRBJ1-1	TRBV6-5	CVSSTRDRNTEAFF
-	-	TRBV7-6	CASSLRIRGAPEQYF
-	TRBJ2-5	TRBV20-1	CSASARDWAYNEQYF
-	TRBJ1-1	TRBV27	CASSPRDRTLIAFF
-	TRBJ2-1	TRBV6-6	CASSYGTSGSNEQFF
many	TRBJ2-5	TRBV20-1	CSARVRGPETQYF
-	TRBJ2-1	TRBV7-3	CASSQLQSSYNEQFF
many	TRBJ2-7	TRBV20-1	CSARRLQVMDQYF
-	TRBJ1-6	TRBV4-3	CASSQDLRDSPLHF
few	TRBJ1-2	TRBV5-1	CASSLQGDINYGYTF
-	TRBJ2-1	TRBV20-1	CSARGTHNEQFF
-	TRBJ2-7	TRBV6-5	CASSPGPLIYEQYF
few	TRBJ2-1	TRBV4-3	CASSHGGGVGNEQFF
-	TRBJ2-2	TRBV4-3	CASSRTTGADTGELFF
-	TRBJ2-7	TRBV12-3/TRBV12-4	CASSSTPYEQYF
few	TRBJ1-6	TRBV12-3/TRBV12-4	CASSPGRRGRNSPLHF
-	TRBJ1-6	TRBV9	CASSLPTGSSYNSPLHF
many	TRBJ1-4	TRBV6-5	CASSRRVRTNEKLFF
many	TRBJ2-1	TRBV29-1	CSVPPWDSNNEQFF
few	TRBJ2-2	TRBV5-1	CASSFAGLVGPGELFF
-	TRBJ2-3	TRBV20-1	CSARGTVLAGVTDTQYF
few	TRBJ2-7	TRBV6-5	CASSRYPASSYEQYF
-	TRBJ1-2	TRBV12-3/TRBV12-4	CASSSTGTGPYGYTF
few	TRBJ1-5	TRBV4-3	CASSQGAGSNQPQHF
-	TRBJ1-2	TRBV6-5	CASSDDINYGYTF
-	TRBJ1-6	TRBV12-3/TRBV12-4	CASSSWEGNSPLHF
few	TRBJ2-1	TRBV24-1	CATSDPDGYNEQFF
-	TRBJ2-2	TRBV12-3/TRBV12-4	CASRSYWGDTNTGELFF
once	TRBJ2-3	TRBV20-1	CSAIVGDRGADTQYF
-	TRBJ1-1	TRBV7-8	CASSLTGGTTEAFF
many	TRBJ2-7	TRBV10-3	CAISESSYAYEQYF
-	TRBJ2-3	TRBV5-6	CASSTGLAGDPFTDTQYF
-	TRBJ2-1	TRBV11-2	CASSLGTTGLSYDEQFF
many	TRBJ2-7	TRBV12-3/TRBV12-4	CASSYPDSYEQYF
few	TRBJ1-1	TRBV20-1	CSARDRYGYEAFF
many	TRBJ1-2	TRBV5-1	CASSLEGAGGYGYTF
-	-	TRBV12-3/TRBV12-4	CASRPYRDKGYEQYF
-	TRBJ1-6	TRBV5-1	CASSSTGTGRDNSPLHF
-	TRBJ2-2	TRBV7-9	CASSWRGTGELFF
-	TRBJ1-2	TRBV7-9	CASSQTTGGNYGYTF
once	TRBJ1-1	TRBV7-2	CASSYGHLNTEAFF
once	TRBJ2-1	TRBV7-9	CASSLGQHRALAMDEQFF
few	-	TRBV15	CATSTGDNEQYF
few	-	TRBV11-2	CASSLTGGGTLRKWGNEQYF
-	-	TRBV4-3	CASSQVQGILETQYF
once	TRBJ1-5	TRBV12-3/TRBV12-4	CASTSGGSGQPQHF